Listed below are T cell receptor beta chains from one sample, sequenced in a study of T cells in Graves' hyperthyroidism and ophthalmopathy. TCRdb itself ran the multiplex PCR reads through MiXCR, one entry per CDR3 protein. This table holds 500,000 to 800,000 distinct CDR3 sequences, roughly 15% found once. Sequencing was carried out using blood. These receptors all stem from a woman in her forties or fifties with Graves' ophthalmopathy. The CDR3 runs from the conserved cysteine through the conserved F or W. The order of the fields is clone size, V gene, D gene, J gene, CDR3 protein, CDR3 DNA. The D gene is left open where the match is weak. Expanded clones get a size class; other rows say once, few or many, or leave the size out.

many	TRBV30	TRBD1	TRBJ1-3	CAWSGTESFSGNTIYF	TGTGCCTGGAGCGGGACAGAGTCTTTCTCTGGAAACACCATATATTTT
-	TRBV4-2	-	TRBJ2-3	CASSQARGGPKYF	TGTGCCAGCAGCCAAGCTAGGGGGGGACCCAAGTATTTT
many	TRBV20-1	TRBD2	TRBJ2-5	CSAREPRTSGSRETQYF	TGCAGTGCTAGAGAACCCAGGACTAGCGGGAGTCGGGAGACCCAGTACTTC
-	TRBV12-3/TRBV12-4	-	TRBJ2-7	CASSKGGQQGSYEQYF	TGTGCCAGCAGTAAGGGGGGACAGCAAGGCTCCTACGAGCAGTACTTC
-	TRBV6-6	TRBD2	TRBJ2-1	CASSYSGTSGIQFF	TGTGCCAGCAGTTACTCGGGGACTAGCGGTATACAGTTCTTC
-	TRBV4-1	TRBD1	TRBJ2-3	CASSHLGTGGITDTQYF	TGCGCCAGCAGCCACCTCGGGACAGGGGGTATAACAGATACGCAGTATTTT
many	TRBV20-1	TRBD2	TRBJ2-2	CSGLAEGNTGELFF	TGCAGTGGGCTAGCGGAGGGAAACACCGGGGAGCTGTTTTTT
many	TRBV25-1	-	TRBJ2-3	CASSVPSRTDTQYF	TGTGCCAGCAGTGTGCCTAGCAGGACAGATACGCAGTATTTT
few	TRBV6-5	-	TRBJ1-6	CASSYSMSGSSYNSPLHF	TGTGCCAGCAGTTACTCGATGTCCGGGAGCTCCTATAATTCACCCCTCCACTTT
many	TRBV6-1	-	TRBJ2-7	CASGRGNYEQYF	TGTGCCAGCGGCAGGGGCAATTACGAGCAGTACTTC
few	TRBV20-1	-	TRBJ1-5	CSVGSGSNQPQHF	TGCAGTGTAGGGAGTGGCAGCAATCAGCCCCAGCATTTT
-	TRBV4-2	TRBD1	TRBJ1-2	CASSQDAGRGIYGYTF	TGTGCCAGCAGCCAAGATGCGGGCAGGGGGATTTATGGCTACACCTTC
few	TRBV4-3	TRBD2	TRBJ2-1	CASSQDFLAGGRSGYNEQFF	TGCGCCAGCAGCCAAGACTTTCTAGCGGGAGGTAGGAGTGGGTACAATGAGCAGTTCTTC
-	TRBV4-3	TRBD1	TRBJ2-7	CASSPTTDRGRLGQYF	TGCGCCAGCAGCCCGACGACGGACAGGGGGCGCTTGGGGCAGTACTTC
few	TRBV6-1	TRBD1	TRBJ1-2	CASSWTDRALNYGYTF	TGTGCCAGCAGTTGGACCGACAGGGCTCTTAACTATGGCTACACCTTC
-	TRBV10-3	-	TRBJ2-3	CAISNLVDTQYF	TGTGCCATCAGCAACCTCGTGGATACGCAGTATTTT
many	TRBV6-7	TRBD1	TRBJ1-5	CASSYCQTGLDQPQHF	TGTGCCAGCAGTTACTGCCAGACAGGGTTGGATCAGCCCCAGCATTTT
many	TRBV18	-	TRBJ1-4	CASSRGPSGEKLFF	TGTGCCAGCTCACGCGGCCCTTCGGGTGAAAAACTGTTTTTT
-	TRBV19	-	TRBJ1-1	CASTRTLNTEAFF	TGTGCCAGTACCCGAACACTGAACACTGAAGCTTTCTTT
-	TRBV5-6	-	TRBJ2-3	CASSLEGVGTDTQYF	TGTGCCAGCAGCTTGGAGGGTGTGGGCACAGATACGCAGTATTTT
-	TRBV19	-	TRBJ2-5	CATRQAGETQYF	TGTGCCACCAGACAGGCGGGCGAGACCCAGTACTTC
few	TRBV4-3	-	TRBJ2-3	CASSQAGLGVDTQYF	TGCGCCAGCAGCCAAGCGGGGTTGGGGGTTGATACGCAGTATTTT
few	TRBV6-1	-	TRBJ2-7	CASSSGRSTPYEQYF	TGTGCCAGCAGTTCGGGCAGATCGACTCCTTACGAGCAGTACTTC
few	TRBV15	TRBD1	TRBJ2-1	CATSRGGGTGYNEQFF	TGTGCCACCAGCAGAGGAGGGGGGACAGGCTACAATGAGCAGTTCTTC
many	TRBV28	-	TRBJ2-7	CASSPRMREQYF	TGTGCCAGCAGTCCCAGGATGCGAGAGCAGTACTTC
-	TRBV9	-	TRBJ2-3	CASSVGVADRTDTQYF	TGTGCCAGCAGCGTAGGGGTGGCAGACCGCACAGATACGCAGTATTTT
many	TRBV7-2	-	TRBJ2-7	CASSLALAGGPYEQYF	TGTGCCAGCAGCTTAGCGCTCGCCGGAGGCCCCTACGAGCAGTACTTC
few	TRBV29-1	-	TRBJ2-3	CSGGGQLTDTQYF	TGCAGCGGGGGAGGACAGCTCACAGATACGCAGTATTTT
many	TRBV5-1	TRBD2	TRBJ2-1	CASSLESGGTRQFF	TGCGCCAGCAGCTTGGAGTCGGGAGGGACCCGGCAGTTCTTC
many	TRBV28	-	TRBJ2-3	CASSYLPGLRVLDTQYF	TGTGCCAGCAGTTACCTACCGGGACTCCGAGTATTGGATACGCAGTATTTT
many	TRBV24-1	-	TRBJ1-5	CATSDSSFGSNQPQHF	TGTGCCACCAGTGATTCTTCCTTTGGGAGCAATCAGCCCCAGCATTTT
few	TRBV19	TRBD2	TRBJ2-1	CASKPILAGSNEQFF	TGTGCCAGCAAGCCCATTTTAGCGGGATCGAATGAGCAGTTCTTC
many	TRBV6-1	TRBD1	TRBJ2-7	CATMHRGYYEQYF	TGTGCCACAATGCACAGGGGATACTACGAGCAGTACTTC
many	TRBV7-2	TRBD2	TRBJ2-4	CASSPRTSGVAKNIQYF	TGTGCCAGCAGCCCGAGGACTAGCGGGGTAGCCAAAAACATTCAGTACTTC
many	TRBV7-6	-	TRBJ2-1	CASSSLGPTEQFF	TGTGCCAGCAGCTCACTGGGGCCGACTGAGCAGTTCTTC
few	TRBV28	TRBD1	TRBJ2-2	CASSLGLGQGGTGELFF	TGTGCCAGCAGTTTAGGGTTGGGACAGGGTGGTACCGGGGAGCTGTTTTTT
many	TRBV28	TRBD1	TRBJ2-3	CASSLLGQGYTNTQYF	TGTGCCAGCAGTTTATTGGGACAGGGATATACGAATACGCAGTATTTT
many	TRBV30	-	TRBJ1-3	CAWSSWGQSSGNTIYF	TGTGCCTGGAGTAGCTGGGGCCAAAGCTCTGGAAACACCATATATTTT
many	TRBV11-2	TRBD1	TRBJ1-5	CASSLGDRGRQDQPQHF	TGTGCCAGCAGCTTAGGGGACAGGGGGCGTCAGGATCAGCCCCAGCATTTT
few	TRBV5-6	-	TRBJ1-4	CASSLGLSRGTNEKLFF	TGTGCCAGCAGCTTGGGGCTTTCGCGCGGAACTAATGAAAAACTGTTTTTT
-	TRBV11-2	-	TRBJ2-2	CASSRLPGSFGTGELFF	TGTGCCAGCAGCCGGCTTCCCGGCAGCTTTGGTACCGGGGAGCTGTTTTTT
-	TRBV7-6	-	TRBJ2-7	CASSLPGSPLEQYF	TGTGCCAGCAGCTTGCCAGGATCACCTCTCGAGCAGTACTTC
many	TRBV9	-	TRBJ1-1	CASSVAIRDVWMPNEAFF	TGTGCCAGCAGCGTAGCTATTCGAGACGTTTGGATGCCTAATGAAGCTTTCTTT
-	TRBV4-2	TRBD1	TRBJ1-4	CASSQVLGGFATNEKLFF	TGTGCCAGCAGCCAAGTTTTAGGGGGCTTTGCAACTAATGAAAAACTGTTTTTT
-	TRBV20-1	-	TRBJ2-2	CSAGANTGELFF	TGCAGTGCCGGGGCTAACACCGGGGAGCTGTTTTTT
-	TRBV6-1	-	TRBJ1-6	CASSPQGSFHSPLHF	TGTGCCAGCAGTCCTCAGGGTTCTTTCCATTCACCCCTCCACTTT
few	TRBV28	-	TRBJ2-3	CASSLVGSSVTTDTQYF	TGTGCCAGCAGTTTGGTGGGATCTAGCGTAACGACAGATACGCAGTATTTT
many	TRBV5-1	-	TRBJ2-1	CASSLGGKSYNEQFF	TGCGCCAGCAGCTTGGGCGGGAAAAGCTACAATGAGCAGTTCTTC
many	TRBV28	-	TRBJ2-1	CASSLGGAHNEQFF	TGTGCCAGCAGTTTAGGGGGAGCCCACAATGAGCAGTTCTTC
few	TRBV19	-	TRBJ1-1	CASSIGVSEAFF	TGTGCCAGTAGTATAGGGGTGTCTGAAGCTTTCTTT
-	TRBV6-1	-	TRBJ2-7	CASRFGRNLYEQYF	TGTGCCAGCAGGTTCGGTCGGAACCTCTACGAGCAGTACTTC
few	TRBV28	-	TRBJ2-7	CASRETRLNYEQYF	TGTGCCAGCAGGGAGACGCGTTTAAACTACGAGCAGTACTTC
many	TRBV11-2	-	TRBJ2-7	CASSHHEQYF	TGTGCCAGCAGCCACCACGAGCAGTACTTC